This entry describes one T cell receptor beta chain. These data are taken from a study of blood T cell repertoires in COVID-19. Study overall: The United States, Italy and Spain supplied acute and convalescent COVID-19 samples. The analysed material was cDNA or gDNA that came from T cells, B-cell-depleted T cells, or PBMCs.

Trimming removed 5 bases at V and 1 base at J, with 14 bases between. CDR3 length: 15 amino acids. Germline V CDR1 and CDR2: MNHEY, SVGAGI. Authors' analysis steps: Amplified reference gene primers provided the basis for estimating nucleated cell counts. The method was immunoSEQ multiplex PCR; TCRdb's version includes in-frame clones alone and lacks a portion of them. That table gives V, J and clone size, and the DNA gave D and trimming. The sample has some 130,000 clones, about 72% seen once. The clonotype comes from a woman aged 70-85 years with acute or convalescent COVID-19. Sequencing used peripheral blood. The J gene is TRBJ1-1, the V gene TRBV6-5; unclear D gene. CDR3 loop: CASSLYGTANTEAFF. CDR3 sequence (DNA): TGTGCCAGCAGTCTTTATGGCACCGCGAACACTGAAGCTTTCTTT.